These 6 T cell receptor beta chains originate from one sample sequenced in a study of blood T cell repertoires in COVID-19 (dated by TCRdb to 2018 to 2020). Receptor amplification or capture employed the immunoSEQ multiplex PCR assay. This is the immuneACCESS table as TCRdb keeps it, with only in-frame sequences that have V and J called. A part of the clones is gone; compared with another copy, unresolved V genes explain less than half, and the rest is unexplained. In this sample the table shows 300,000 to 450,000 clones, roughly 85% of which occur a single time. The ten largest clones capture around 3.4% of the sample. Input material: peripheral blood. These receptors came from a woman aged 18 to 35 with acute or convalescent COVID-19.

V usage is TRBV7-3 and J usage is TRBJ1-6, with 9 bases matching TRBD1. The J segment lost 5 bases and the V segment lost 5 bases, leaving 4 bases of the junction unmatched. The CDR3 consists of 15 residues. Germline lookup yields CDR1 SGHTA and CDR2 FQGTGA. The CDR3 loop is CASSLRQGDNSPLHF. The CDR3 DNA reads TGTGCCAGCAGCCTTCGACAGGGGGATAATTCACCCCTCCACTTT.

The J gene is TRBJ2-5, the V gene TRBV6-5, with TRBD2 as a possible D gene (5 bases). The V end was cut by 6 bases, the J end by 5 bases, with 10 bases between. In germline, CDR1 is MNHEY, CDR2 SVGAGI. The CDR3 is 12 amino acids. The chain's CDR3 is CASSGRRETQYF. The CDR3 nucleotides are TGTGCCAGCAGCGGTCGGAGGGAGACCCAGTACTTC.

The chain employs TRBV20-1 and TRBJ2-1, with 8 bases identical to TRBD2. The CDR3 extends over 14 amino acids. Germline lookup yields CDR1 DFQATT and CDR2 SNEGSKA (reference sequence). Unmatched junction bases numbered 9, after V lost 3 bases and J lost 8 bases. The DNA for the CDR3 is TGCAGTGCTAGTCTCCGACTAGCGTCGGATGAGCAGTTCTTC. This gives the protein CSASLRLASDEQFF.

CDR3 sequence: CATSDVSSGRGKTQYF. The CDR3 bases are TGTGCCACCAGTGATGTGTCTAGCGGGAGAGGAAAGACCCAGTACTTC. V and J are TRBV24-1 and TRBJ2-5; 10 nucleotides line up with TRBD2. The CDR3 loop spans 16 amino acids. Per the germline V gene, CDR1 is KGHDR and CDR2 is SFDVKD. The trim removed 3 bases at V and 6 bases at J, leaving 9 bases unmatched.

The chain is built from TRBV7-3 and TRBJ2-2; D is perhaps TRBD2 (5 bases). V lost 5 bases, J lost 0 bases, and 13 bases lay in between. CDR1 and CDR2 (germline): SGHTA, FQGTGA. The CDR3 consists of 16 residues. The CDR3 is CASSQFDYPNTGELFF. The CDR3 coding sequence is TGTGCCAGCAGCCAATTCGACTACCCGAACACCGGGGAGCTGTTTTTT.

The chain joins TRBV5-1 to TRBJ1-2; the match to TRBD1 covers 11 bases. The V segment lost 7 bases and the J segment 8 bases; nucleotides outside the gene matches: 13. The CDR3 runs to 15 residues. From germline, CDR1 is SGHRS and CDR2 YFSETQ. The DNA for the CDR3 is TGCGCCAGCGATCCCGGGACAGGGGGTCCGGGGGGCTACACCTTC. Translating it yields CASDPGTGGPGGYTF.